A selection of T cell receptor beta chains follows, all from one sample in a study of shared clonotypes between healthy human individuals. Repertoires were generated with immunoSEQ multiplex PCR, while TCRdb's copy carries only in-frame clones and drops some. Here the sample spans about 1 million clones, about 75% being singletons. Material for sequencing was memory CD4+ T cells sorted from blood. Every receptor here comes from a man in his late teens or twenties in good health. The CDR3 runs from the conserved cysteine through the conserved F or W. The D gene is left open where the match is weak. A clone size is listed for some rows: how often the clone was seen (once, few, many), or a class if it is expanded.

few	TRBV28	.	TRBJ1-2	CASSLWHRGDNYGYTF	TGTGCCAGCAGTTTATGGCATCGCGGGGATAACTATGGCTACACCTTC
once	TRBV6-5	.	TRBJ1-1	CASRGLVNTEAFF	TGTGCCAGCAGAGGTTTAGTGAACACTGAAGCTTTCTTT
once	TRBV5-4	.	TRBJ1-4	CASSLYSVKEKLFF	TGTGCCAGCAGCTTGTACTCGGTTAAGGAAAAACTGTTTTTT
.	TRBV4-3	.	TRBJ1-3	CASSQDHRYSTIYF	TGCGCCAGCAGCCAAGATCACAGGTACAGCACCATATATTTT
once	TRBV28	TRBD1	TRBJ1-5	CATRTGGERQPQHF	TGTGCCACCAGAACAGGGGGTGAGCGTCAGCCCCAGCATTTT
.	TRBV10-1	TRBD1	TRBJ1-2	CASTVGQGERRVGYTF	TGCGCCAGCACCGTGGGACAGGGGGAGAGGAGGGTCGGCTACACCTTC
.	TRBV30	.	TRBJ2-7	CAWSALNRFTYEQYF	TGTGCCTGGAGTGCCCTTAACAGGTTCACCTACGAGCAGTACTTC
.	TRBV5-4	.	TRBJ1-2	CAGSPGQWSGYTF	TGTGCCGGCAGCCCCGGACAGTGGAGTGGCTACACCTTC
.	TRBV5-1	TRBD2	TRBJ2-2	CASSPASGSTGELFF	TGCGCCAGCAGCCCCGCTAGCGGGAGCACCGGGGAGCTGTTTTTT
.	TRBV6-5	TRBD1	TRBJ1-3	CASSIRGLSGNTIYF	TGTGCCAGCAGCATCAGGGGGCTCTCTGGAAACACCATATATTTT
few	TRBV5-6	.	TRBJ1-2	CASTSEEGYTF	TGTGCCAGCACCTCCGAAGAGGGCTACACCTTC
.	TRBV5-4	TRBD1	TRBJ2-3	CASSTDRVTDTQYF	TGTGCCAGCAGCACTGACAGGGTGACAGATACGCAGTATTTT
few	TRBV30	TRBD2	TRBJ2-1	CAWSVTAGVQNEQFF	TGTGCCTGGAGTGTAACGGCGGGAGTGCAGAATGAGCAGTTCTTC
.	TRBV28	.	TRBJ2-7	CASSSSSVSYEQYF	TGTGCCAGCAGTTCATCCTCCGTATCCTACGAGCAGTACTTC
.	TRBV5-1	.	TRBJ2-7	CASSPYRDSYEQYF	TGCGCCAGCAGCCCGTACAGGGACTCCTACGAGCAGTACTTC
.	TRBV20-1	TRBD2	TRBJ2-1	CSARELAEQFF	TGCAGTGCTAGAGAACTAGCGGAGCAGTTCTTC
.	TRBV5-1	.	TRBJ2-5	CASSSDTGTGETQYF	TGCGCCAGCAGCAGCGATACAGGGACTGGAGAGACCCAGTACTTC
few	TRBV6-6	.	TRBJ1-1	CASSYGQPNTEAFF	TGTGCCAGCAGTTACGGACAGCCGAACACTGAAGCTTTCTTT
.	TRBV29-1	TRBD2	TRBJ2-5	CSVEAPGLAGDTAETQYF	TGCAGCGTTGAAGCTCCGGGACTAGCGGGAGATACGGCAGAGACCCAGTACTTC
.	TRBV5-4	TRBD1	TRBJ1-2	CASSLGQGAYGYTF	TGTGCCAGCAGCTTGGGGCAGGGGGCCTATGGCTACACCTTC
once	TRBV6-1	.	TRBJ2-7	CASSDATHYEQYF	TGTGCCAGCAGTGACGCTACCCACTACGAGCAGTACTTC
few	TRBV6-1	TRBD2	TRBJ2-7	CASSDSSGGAREQYF	TGTGCCAGCAGTGATTCTAGCGGGGGGGCCCGCGAGCAGTACTTC
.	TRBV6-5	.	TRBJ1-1	CASSYSPGDTEAFF	TGTGCCAGCAGTTACTCGCCAGGAGACACTGAAGCTTTCTTT
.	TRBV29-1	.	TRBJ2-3	CSVEDDRRTDTQYF	TGCAGCGTTGAAGATGACCGGCGCACAGATACGCAGTATTTT
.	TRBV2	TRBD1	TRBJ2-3	CASGPGTGVDTQYF	TGTGCCAGCGGCCCCGGGACAGGAGTAGATACGCAGTATTTT
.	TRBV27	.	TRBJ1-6	CASRSTSSSYNSPLHF	TGTGCCAGCAGATCAACCTCGAGCTCCTATAATTCACCCCTCCACTTT
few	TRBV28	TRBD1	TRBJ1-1	CASSLTTGGTEAFF	TGTGCCAGCAGTTTAACCACAGGGGGCACTGAAGCTTTCTTT
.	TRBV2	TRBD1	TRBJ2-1	CASSDYRGQYNEQFF	TGTGCCAGCAGTGATTACAGGGGGCAATACAATGAGCAGTTCTTC
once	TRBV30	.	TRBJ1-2	CAWRTGVYGYTF	TGTGCCTGGAGGACCGGGGTTTATGGCTACACCTTC
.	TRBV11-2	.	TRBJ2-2	CASSEQTTTGELFF	TGTGCCAGCAGCGAACAGACAACCACCGGGGAGCTGTTTTTT
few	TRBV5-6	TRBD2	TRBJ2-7	CASSFKGLAGNEQYF	TGTGCCAGCAGCTTTAAGGGACTAGCGGGAAACGAGCAGTACTTC
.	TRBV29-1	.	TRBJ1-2	CSVAGSNYGYTF	TGCAGCGTTGCTGGTAGCAACTATGGCTACACCTTC